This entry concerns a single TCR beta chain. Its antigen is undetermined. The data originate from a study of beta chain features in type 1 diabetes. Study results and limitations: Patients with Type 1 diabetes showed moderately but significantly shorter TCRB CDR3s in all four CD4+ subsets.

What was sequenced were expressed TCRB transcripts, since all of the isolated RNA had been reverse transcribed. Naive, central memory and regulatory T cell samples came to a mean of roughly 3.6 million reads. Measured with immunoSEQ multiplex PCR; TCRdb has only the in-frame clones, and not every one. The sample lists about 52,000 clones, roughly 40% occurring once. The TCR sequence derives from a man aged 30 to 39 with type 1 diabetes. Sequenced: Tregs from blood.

In DNA form, the CDR3 reads TGTGCCAGCTCCCCTGCGGGAAACAGAGAGGGCAATCAGCCCCAGCATTTT. Encoded protein: CASSPAGNREGNQPQHF. V gene TRBV18 combines with J gene TRBJ1-5; no clear D. The CDR3 length is 17 residues. The germline gives CDR1 KGHSH, CDR2 LQKENI. V dropped 6 bases and J dropped 2 bases, with 20 bases sitting between them.